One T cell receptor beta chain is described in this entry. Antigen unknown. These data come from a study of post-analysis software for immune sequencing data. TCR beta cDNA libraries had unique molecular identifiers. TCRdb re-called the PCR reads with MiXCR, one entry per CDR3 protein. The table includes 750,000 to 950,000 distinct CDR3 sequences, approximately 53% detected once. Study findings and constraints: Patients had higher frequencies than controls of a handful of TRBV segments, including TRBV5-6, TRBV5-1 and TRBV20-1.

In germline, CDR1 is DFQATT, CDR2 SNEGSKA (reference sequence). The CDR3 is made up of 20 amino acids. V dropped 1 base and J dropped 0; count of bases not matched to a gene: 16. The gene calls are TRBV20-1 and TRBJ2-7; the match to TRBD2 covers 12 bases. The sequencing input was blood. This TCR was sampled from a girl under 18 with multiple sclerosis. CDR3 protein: CSARALGLAGGHSSSYEQYF. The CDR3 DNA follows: TGCAGTGCTAGAGCGCTGGGGCTAGCGGGAGGGCACTCAAGCTCCTACGAGCAGTACTTC.